The TCR beta chain under discussion was sequenced for a study of Tregs in tolerant kidney transplant recipients. CD4+CD25+CD127- Tregs, CD4+CD25- non-Tregs, CD4 and CD8 cells were sorted. The table came from immunoSEQ multiplex PCR; TCRdb's copy has only in-frame clones and leaves some out. The table shows about 240,000 clones, with 84% occurring only once. Comments on this clone: Its cognate antigen is unknown.

Study-level points and caveats: The small number of patients limits these findings pending further validation.

The sequencing sample was made of CD4+ T cells from blood. The TCR originated in a human donor in good health.

The CDR3 spells CASVFRTGSENTIYF. CDR3 DNA: TGTGCCAGCGTTTTCCGGACAGGGTCCGAAAACACCATATATTTT. The V gene is TRBV6-5, the J gene TRBJ1-3; 8 bases are shared with TRBD1. CDR3 size: 15 residues. Looked up from germline, CDR1 is MNHEY and CDR2 is SVGAGI. The V gene end was trimmed by 8 bases and the J gene end by 6 bases; junction bases not matched to a gene: 12.